What follows are 3 T cell receptor beta chains derived from one specimen sequenced in a study of tumor and adjacent non-tumor tissue in lung cancer. A modified ARM-PCR protocol with three rounds of nested PCR amplified TCRbeta. TCRdb passed the multiplex PCR reads through MiXCR, listing each CDR3 protein once. The sample shows about 110,000 distinct CDR3 sequences, approximately 87% of them seen only once. This sample's RNA came from whole unsorted tissue. Sequenced material: lung tumor tissue. The receptors come from a man between 65 and 85 years old with non-small cell lung cancer.

The chain recombines TRBV29-1 with TRBJ1-2; D is unclear. Per germline, CDR1 SQVTM and CDR2 ANQGSEA. V shed 8 bases and J shed 0 bases, with 16 bases lying between them. The CDR3 loop spans 14 amino acids. CDR3 region: CSTWRGKANYGYTF. CDR3 bases: TGCAGCACCTGGAGAGGGAAGGCTAACTATGGCTACACCTTC.

About this clonotype itself: Likely a read error: the CDR3 ends without its conserved phenylalanine or tryptophan. The chain employs TRBV6-6 and TRBJ1-1; 9 bases fit TRBD1. Per the germline V gene, CDR1 is MNHNY and CDR2 is SVGAGI (reference sequence). This CDR3 spans 16 amino acids. The J segment lost 3 bases and the V segment lost 3 bases, leaving 8 bases of the junction unmatched. The CDR3 DNA reads TGTGCCAGCAGTTATTCACCGGGACAGGGAGACACTGAAGCTTTCCTT. It yields the protein CASSYSPGQGDTEAFL.

As for this clonotype: One end of the junction does not line up with germline, which may come from a read error. The rearrangement links TRBV6-1 to TRBJ1-2, with 7 bases lining up with TRBD1. This CDR3 comprises 10 residues. Germline V gene lookup returns CDR1 MNHNS and CDR2 SASEGT. The CDR3 nucleotides read TGTGCTAGCAGGGGGAACAGCTACACCTTC. Residues: CASRGNSYTF.